This T cell receptor (beta chain) was captured by sequencing in a study of T cells after yellow fever vaccination. The wider study: SMART-Seq v4 Ultra Low Input prepared the low-cell-number fractions. Study observations and caveats: In post-booster samples, most primary-vaccination clones reappeared (just under 98% CD4, approximately 91% CD8). Only a minor proportion of clonotypes was detected across both CD4 and CD8 compartments. Abundant bulk-derived clonotypes could contaminate FACS-sorted repertoires.

The germline gives CDR1 LNHDA, CDR2 SQIVND (reference sequence). V lost 5 bases and J lost 3, with 14 bases in between. This CDR3 is built from 15 residues. This clonotype has more than one count but fewer than ten. TCRdb used MiXCR to reprocess the 5' RACE reads, holding one entry per CDR3 protein. The sample records over 85,000 distinct CDR3 sequences, about 8.4% being singletons. This sample comprised CD8+ T cells not binding an NS4B(214-222) dextramer, sorted from PBMCs, obtained roughly 15 days after the first yellow fever vaccination. The TCR sequence derives from a man between 18 and 35 years old who received the YFV17D yellow fever vaccine. The chain couples TRBV19 to TRBJ1-5; D gene uncertain. CDR3 in amino acids: CASSGITRDNQPQHF. CDR3 nucleotide sequence: TGTGCCAGTAGTGGGATAACCCGGGACAATCAGCCCCAGCATTTT.